This TCR beta chain was recorded in a study of early T cells in non-severe SARS-CoV-2 infection. For the study at large: Sequenced bulk RNA came from whole blood that was unsorted, and chains were unpaired. Whole-study results and caveats: VDJdb matching skewed toward anti-spike CD8 responses, missing private and CD4 specificities.

Regarding this clonotype: Its antigen remains unidentified.

Unique molecular identifiers were added to individual cDNA molecules. MiXCR was run by TCRdb on the 5' RACE reads, yielding one entry per CDR3 protein. The sample lists roughly 80,000 distinct CDR3 sequences; 11% were seen once. There are 16 residues in the CDR3. Trimming stripped 6 bases from V and 5 bases from J, with 22 bases between. Per germline, CDR1 MNHNY and CDR2 SVGAGI (reference sequence). V is TRBV6-6 and J is TRBJ1-1; D not certain. The sequence was obtained from an adult who was a healthcare worker with PCR-confirmed SARS-CoV-2 infection or an uninfected control (not recorded which). The source material was whole blood, sampled at baseline. CDR3: CASSPGPRNGRTEAFF. In DNA, the CDR3 is TGTGCCAGCAGCCCTGGCCCCCGAAACGGGAGGACTGAAGCTTTCTTT.